This passage covers 17 T cell receptor beta chains from one sample sequenced in a study of CD8 T cells in ankylosing spondylitis. Their specific antigens are unknown. Regarding the study as a whole: Seemingly distinctive of ankylosing spondylitis blood was a TCR beta motif formed by eight highly homologous variants.

One entry per CDR3 protein results from TCRdb running MiXCR on the 5' RACE reads. Among 750,000 to 850,000 distinct CDR3 sequences listed, approximately 12% were seen once. Sequences were obtained from blood, either unsorted or a sorted T cell fraction (not recorded which). These receptors were taken from a male donor with ankylosing spondylitis.

V usage is TRBV20-1 and J usage is TRBJ2-7; TRBD2 is a possible D gene (6 bases). The CDR3 covers 14 residues. CDR1 is DFQATT and CDR2 is SNEGSKA in the germline V gene (reference sequence). V was trimmed by 6 bases and J by 5 bases, leaving 20 bases between them. In DNA, the CDR3 is TGCAGTGCCCCGGGGTCGGGAGCTTTCGACGAGCAGTACTTC. It is translated as CSAPGSGAFDEQYF.

The sample holds a few counts of this clonotype. V gene TRBV4-3 combines with J gene TRBJ2-1, with TRBD1 as a possible D gene (7 bases). Trimming stripped 1 base from V and 1 base from J, with 11 bases between. The CDR3 has 16 amino acids. Germline CDR1 LGHNA, CDR2 YSLEER. This CDR3 reads CASSQVRGESYNEQFF. The DNA for the CDR3 is TGCGCCAGCAGCCAAGTCAGGGGGGAATCCTACAATGAGCAGTTCTTC.

This clonotype was counted a few times. One base away lies a much larger clone, so this may be a sequencing read error. This chain joins TRBV20-1 and TRBJ2-5; D not certain. Germline V gene data show CDR1 as DFQATT and CDR2 as SNEGSKA (reference sequence). The CDR3 has 10 residues. The CDR3 here is CSPREETQYF. In DNA form, the CDR3 reads TGCAGTCCTAGAGAAGAGACCCAGTACTTC.

This clonotype was counted many times. V and J are TRBV20-1 and TRBJ2-3; a possible D gene is TRBD2 (6 bases). The ends were cut back, 3 bases at V and 4 bases at J, with 17 bases in the middle. CDR1 DFQATT and CDR2 SNEGSKA come from the germline V gene (reference sequence). The CDR3 contains 15 residues. CDR3 in DNA: TGCAGTGCTAGCAGTCCGAGGGGAGGTCCAGATACGCAGTATTTT. Translation gives CSASSPRGGPDTQYF.

This clonotype was recorded at least ten times. The V gene is TRBV20-1, the J gene TRBJ2-7, with no clear D. CDR3 length equals 12 residues. The V and J ends lost 0 bases and 0 bases respectively, with 3 bases between them. CDR1 is DFQATT and CDR2 is SNEGSKA in the germline V gene (reference sequence). The CDR3 loop reads CSAREYSYEQYF. The CDR3 coding sequence is TGCAGTGCTAGAGAGTACTCCTACGAGCAGTACTTC.

The chain recombines TRBV20-1 with TRBJ1-4; 8 bases line up with TRBD1. CDR3 length equals 14 residues. V was clipped by 1 base and J by 8 bases; unmatched bases: 6. In germline, CDR1 is DFQATT, CDR2 SNEGSKA (reference sequence). CDR3 DNA sequence: TGCAGTGCTAGAGGAGACAGGGGAGGGGAAAAACTGTTTTTT. Protein sequence: CSARGDRGGEKLFF.

The V gene is TRBV7-2, the J gene TRBJ2-5; D unresolved. CDR1 is SGHTA, CDR2 FQGNSA, per germline. V was shortened by 4 bases and J by 6 bases, with 9 bases between the two germline ends. This CDR3 has 12 amino acids. The chain's CDR3 is CASSYPPKTQYF. DNA of the CDR3: TGTGCCAGCAGCTACCCCCCCAAGACCCAGTACTTC.

This clonotype was observed a few times. J is TRBJ1-2 and V is TRBV20-1, with D possibly TRBD1 on 6 matching bases. The ends were cut back, 6 bases at V and 2 bases at J, with 16 bases in the middle. Looked up from germline, CDR1 is DFQATT and CDR2 is SNEGSKA (reference sequence). This CDR3 region has 14 residues. The CDR3 DNA reads as TGCAGTGCCCCAAATCGGACAGTAAACTATGGCTACACCTTC. Protein product: CSAPNRTVNYGYTF.

This clonotype was counted many times. This chain joins TRBV7-2 and TRBJ2-1, with 7 bases lining up with TRBD1. The germline V gene has CDR1 SGHTA and CDR2 FQGNSA. With V trimmed by 6 bases and J by 6 bases, 5 bases remained unmatched. This CDR3 has 13 amino acids. The CDR3 sequence: CASRRTGRNEQFF. CDR3 nucleotide sequence: TGTGCCAGCAGACGGACAGGACGCAATGAGCAGTTCTTC.

The chain recombines TRBV5-1 with TRBJ2-6; maybe TRBD1 (6 bases). The germline V gene has CDR1 SGHRS and CDR2 YFSETQ. V was pared by 0 bases and J by 1 base, with 14 bases between. There are 18 residues in the CDR3. CDR3 nucleotide sequence: TGCGCCAGCAGCTTGGAAGGGGGAAGTTTGTCTGGGGCCAACGTCCTGACTTTC. Its translation: CASSLEGGSLSGANVLTF.

CDR3 region: CASSVQGPPDTQYF. In DNA, the CDR3 is TGTGCCAGCAGCGTACAGGGTCCCCCAGATACGCAGTATTTT. The chain recombines TRBV9 with TRBJ2-3, with D perhaps TRBD1 (5 bases). The germline V gene has CDR1 SGDLS and CDR2 YYNGEE. The CDR3 loop spans 14 amino acids. The V end was cut by 1 base, the J end by 4 bases, with 10 bases between.

This clonotype has a handful of counts. The genes are TRBV4-3 and TRBJ2-2, with D perhaps matching TRBD2 (5 bases). In germline, CDR1 is LGHNA, CDR2 YSLEER. Trimming pared 3 bases from V and 6 bases from J, leaving 14 bases between. The CDR3 length is 15 residues. CDR3 sequence reads: CASSHSLEGAGELFF. The CDR3 DNA reads as TGCGCCAGCAGCCATAGTCTAGAGGGAGCCGGGGAGCTGTTTTTT.

The V and J genes are TRBV20-1 and TRBJ2-1; D is ambiguous. With 0 bases removed from V and 0 bases from J, the gap between germline ends came to 6 bases. The CDR3 covers 14 residues. Germline lookup yields CDR1 DFQATT and CDR2 SNEGSKA (reference sequence). The CDR3 spells CSAREPSSYNEQFF. The DNA of the CDR3 is TGCAGTGCTAGAGAACCGAGCTCCTACAATGAGCAGTTCTTC.

This clonotype was seen ten or more times. This chain joins TRBV20-1 and TRBJ1-3; perhaps TRBD1 as D (5 bases). V was cut by 3 bases and J by 4 bases, with 7 bases left in between. From germline, CDR1 is DFQATT and CDR2 SNEGSKA (reference sequence). The CDR3 consists of 12 residues. The CDR3, as DNA: TGCAGTGCTAGTAGACAGGGAAACACCATATATTTT. This encodes CSASRQGNTIYF.

The chain combines TRBV4-3 with TRBJ2-7; tentative D call: TRBD1 (5 bases). Germline V CDR1 and CDR2: LGHNA, YSLEER. Trimming took off 0 bases at V and 1 base at J, with 13 bases between the two ends. CDR3 length: 16 residues. In DNA form, the CDR3 reads TGCGCCAGCAGCCAAGAGGTAATGGGGCTTTCCTACGAGCAGTACTTC. Translation: CASSQEVMGLSYEQYF.

This clonotype was observed a handful of times. The gene calls are TRBV27 and TRBJ1-1; no firm D call. CDR1 is MNHEY and CDR2 is SMNVEV in the germline V gene (reference sequence). The CDR3 totals 11 residues. Deletions cut 9 bases from V and 3 bases from J, with 8 bases between. The CDR3: CASVGYTEAFF. The CDR3 DNA reads TGTGCCAGTGTAGGGTACACTGAAGCTTTCTTT.

This chain joins TRBV12-3 or TRBV12-4 and TRBJ1-6; no firm D call. V shed 3 bases and J shed 7 bases, with 10 bases lying between them. CDR3 length: 14 amino acids. This CDR3 reads CASSFWTENSPLHF. The CDR3, as DNA: TGTGCCAGCAGTTTTTGGACCGAGAATTCACCCCTCCACTTT.